This T cell receptor (beta chain) originates from a study of monozygotic twins with inflammatory bowel disease. Using the 5' RACE reads, TCRdb records one entry per CDR3 protein without DNA. Its table records approximately 380,000 distinct CDR3 sequences. Germline values: CDR1 MNHNY, CDR2 SVGAGI (reference sequence). The CDR3 has 13 amino acids. This chain links TRBV6-6 with TRBJ2-7. Sequenced input: blood. This TCR was recovered from a human donor with ulcerative colitis or Crohn's disease, or a healthy co-twin of an affected twin (not recorded which). The CDR3: CASSYSSEYEQYF.